Shown below are 30 T cell receptor beta chains from a single sample sequenced in a study of blood T cells in healthy people across ages. Together with a sample-barcoded 5' primer, a J-beta primer mix was included in a second PCR lasting roughly 6 to 12 cycles. In TCRdb, the 5' RACE reads were re-called with MiXCR into one record per CDR3 protein. Among 1.2 million to 1.5 million distinct CDR3 sequences listed, 59% were seen once. The sequencing input was blood. The receptors stem from a man aged 18 to 29 in good health.

J is TRBJ2-3 and V is TRBV4-3, with D unresolved. Trimming removed 0 bases at V and 6 bases at J, with 7 bases between. The germline gives CDR1 LGHNA, CDR2 YSLEER. The CDR3 is made up of 13 amino acids. CDR3 in amino acids: CASSQDSDDTQYF. The CDR3 region has the DNA TGCGCCAGCAGCCAAGATTCGGACGATACGCAGTATTTT.

This clonotype showed up many times. The chain is built from TRBV4-1 and TRBJ2-2; D not certain. CDR1 and CDR2 (germline): MGHRA, YSYEKL. V was pared by 4 bases and J by 4 bases, with 16 bases between. There are 16 residues in the CDR3. The CDR3 bases are TGCGCCAGCAGCCCCGTAGGGAAACTCATCACCGGGGAGCTGTTTTTT. Its protein product is CASSPVGKLITGELFF.

V usage is TRBV12-5 and J usage is TRBJ2-7; TRBD1 or TRBD2 may be the D gene (5 bases each). Looked up from germline, CDR1 is LGHNT and CDR2 is FRNRAP. The length of the CDR3 is 14 residues. Deletions cut 6 bases from V and 3 bases from J, with 15 bases between. The CDR3 DNA reads TGTGCTAGTGGCCCCCGGGACGGAGACTACGAGCAGTACTTC. Its protein is CASGPRDGDYEQYF.

On this clonotype: Relative to the germline gene, one junction end is altered; a read error may explain this. The chain carries TRBV6-5 and TRBJ2-1, with D unresolved. Germline lookup yields CDR1 MNHEY and CDR2 SVGAGI. The CDR3 has 16 residues. In nucleotides, the CDR3 is TGTGCCAGCAGCCCGGACCGCCCCGGCTCCTACGATGAGCAGTTCTTC. It is translated as CASSPDRPGSYDEQFF.

V usage is TRBV7-8 and J usage is TRBJ2-3, with 7 nucleotides matching TRBD2. The CDR3 spans 17 residues. The germline V gene has CDR1 SGHVS and CDR2 FQNEAQ. With V trimmed by 0 bases and J by 4 bases, 10 bases remained unmatched. As DNA, the CDR3 is TGTGCCAGCAGCTTAGCCTCCGGCCTAAGCGGGGCAGATACGCAGTATTTT. Its translation is CASSLASGLSGADTQYF.

This chain links TRBV15 with TRBJ1-2, with D possibly TRBD1 on 6 matching bases. V was trimmed by 0 bases and J by 6 bases, leaving 20 bases between them. CDR3 length: 17 residues. CDR1 is LNHNV and CDR2 is YYDKDF in the germline V gene (reference sequence). The DNA for the CDR3 is TGTGCCACCAGCAGAGATGTGGGGGCAGCGGCTTATAATGGCTACACCTTC. Translated: CATSRDVGAAAYNGYTF.

This chain connects TRBV7-9 to TRBJ2-1; 9 positions match TRBD1. After removal of 5 bases from V and 7 bases from J, the junction contained 9 bases not matched to a gene. The V gene's germline CDR1 is SEHNR and CDR2 FQNEAQ (reference sequence). The CDR3 spans 15 residues. CDR3 in DNA: TGTGCCAGCAGCGAGGGACAGGGAAGGGCGAATGAGCAGTTCTTC. Protein sequence: CASSEGQGRANEQFF.

The chain joins TRBV20-1 to TRBJ2-3, with 8 bases aligning to TRBD1. This CDR3 is 11 amino acids long. Looked up from germline, CDR1 is DFQATT and CDR2 is SNEGSKA (reference sequence). Trimming took 2 bases from V and 11 from J; bases not matched to a gene: 3. The CDR3 region is CSARLTGGQYF. CDR3 in DNA: TGCAGTGCTAGACTCACAGGGGGGCAGTATTTT.

The J gene is TRBJ2-1, the V gene TRBV29-1, with 7 bases that match TRBD1. V was clipped by 2 bases and J by 6 bases; unmatched bases: 4. The germline V gene has CDR1 SQVTM and CDR2 ANQGSEA. The CDR3 is made up of 13 amino acids. The CDR3 bases are TGCAGCGTTGAAAGGGGGCTCGGCAATGAGCAGTTCTTC. It yields the protein CSVERGLGNEQFF.

The chain links TRBV6-2 or TRBV6-3 to TRBJ1-5, with D hard to call. This CDR3 spans 12 amino acids. V was cut by 5 bases and J by 9 bases, with 11 bases left in between. The germline CDR1 and CDR2 sequences are MNHEY and SVGEGT. The CDR3 DNA sequence: TGTGCCAGCAGTGAAAGGTGGTGGCCCCAGCATTTT. Its protein product is CASSERWWPQHF.

The V gene is TRBV27, the J gene TRBJ2-1; D may match TRBD1 or TRBD2 (5 bases each). Germline V gene sequence: CDR1 MNHEY, CDR2 SMNVEV (reference sequence). The V end lost 4 bases, the J end lost 4 bases, and 11 bases lay between the germline ends. The CDR3 has 14 residues. The CDR3 sequence: CASSSGRSYNEQFF. The CDR3 bases are TGTGCCAGCAGTTCGGGGCGTAGTTACAATGAGCAGTTCTTC.

The chain uses TRBV12-3 or TRBV12-4 and TRBJ1-1, with unresolved D. Trimming cost V 6 bases and J 3 bases, with 14 bases left between them. CDR3 length: 14 amino acids. The CDR3 DNA is TGTGCCAGCAGCCCGCTAATGAGTCACACTGAAGCTTTCTTT. It yields the protein CASSPLMSHTEAFF.

The sample holds a few counts of this clonotype. The V gene is TRBV29-1, the J gene TRBJ1-4; D is perhaps TRBD1 (6 bases). Germline V lookup: CDR1 SQVTM, CDR2 ANQGSEA. V was cut by 4 bases and J by 2 bases, with 11 bases left in between. CDR3 length: 14 residues. The CDR3 reads CSVGVGGTNEKLFF. CDR3 nucleotide sequence: TGCAGCGTTGGAGTAGGGGGGACTAATGAAAAACTGTTTTTT.

This clonotype was counted a few times. The chain recombines TRBV9 with TRBJ2-1; D is perhaps TRBD2 (5 bases). The germline gives CDR1 SGDLS, CDR2 YYNGEE. V lost 0 bases and J lost 1, with 11 bases in between. This CDR3 is 16 amino acids long. The DNA of the CDR3 is TGTGCCAGCAGCGTAGGGGAGCGGTTTTCCTACAATGAGCAGTTCTTC. Protein: CASSVGERFSYNEQFF.

There are a few counts of this clonotype. At one end, the junction sequence differs from germline, possibly due to a read error. The chain has TRBV27 and TRBJ2-7; 7 nucleotides align to TRBD1. Germline loops: CDR1 MNHEY, CDR2 SMNVEV (reference sequence). The length of the CDR3 is 14 residues. The CDR3 reads CASSVSHRGYEQYF. In nucleotides, the CDR3 is TGTGCCAGCAGTGTATCGCACAGGGGCTACGAGCAGTACTTC.

The chain couples TRBV5-1 to TRBJ2-5, with D maybe TRBD2 (6 bases). The length of the CDR3 is 15 residues. Germline-derived CDR1 and CDR2 are SGHRS and YFSETQ. Trimming stripped 2 bases from V and 3 bases from J, with 14 bases between. CDR3 protein: CASSLGGALKETQYF. The CDR3 DNA sequence: TGCGCCAGCAGCTTAGGAGGGGCTCTGAAAGAGACCCAGTACTTC.

This clonotype was seen a handful of times. The chain has TRBV4-1 and TRBJ2-7; 12 nucleotides line up with TRBD1. The CDR3 contains 19 residues. From germline, CDR1 is MGHRA and CDR2 YSYEKL. Trimming took 4 bases from V and 1 from J; bases not matched to a gene: 14. CDR3 in amino acids: CASSPPRDRGQIGSYEQYF. In DNA, the CDR3 is TGCGCCAGCAGCCCTCCCCGGGACAGGGGGCAAATCGGTTCCTACGAGCAGTACTTC.

This clonotype was found many times. The chain joins TRBV6-1 to TRBJ2-7; D gene uncertain. Trimming left V 1 base short and J 0 bases short, with 4 bases between. CDR1 and CDR2 (germline): MNHNS, SASEGT. CDR3 length: 13 amino acids. The CDR3 loop is CASSEDSSYEQYF. CDR3 in DNA: TGTGCCAGCAGTGAAGACAGCTCCTACGAGCAGTACTTC.

This chain links TRBV20-1 with TRBJ2-7, with 7 bases lining up with TRBD1. Germline V gene sequence: CDR1 DFQATT, CDR2 SNEGSKA (reference sequence). V was pared by 6 bases and J by 7 bases, with 6 bases of the junction left unmatched. The length of the CDR3 is 11 residues. CDR3 bases: TGCAGTGCAAGGACAGGTTTGGAGCAGTACTTC. It codes for CSARTGLEQYF.

There are a few counts of this clonotype. The chain joins TRBV29-1 to TRBJ2-1, with unresolved D. V lost 5 bases and J lost 6, with 17 bases in between. The CDR3 has 14 residues. Germline V gene lookup returns CDR1 SQVTM and CDR2 ANQGSEA. CDR3 DNA sequence: TGCAGCGTTTGGCTGGGAAAGACTCTCAATGAGCAGTTCTTC. It specifies CSVWLGKTLNEQFF.

V usage is TRBV11-2 and J usage is TRBJ2-5; perhaps TRBD2 as D (6 bases). Germline CDR1 and CDR2: SGHAT and FQNNGV. The CDR3 is 15 amino acids. Trimming cost V 1 base and J 8 bases, with 17 bases left between them. The CDR3 coding sequence is TGTGCCAGCAGCTTAGTGTGGGGCGGGGTTGACACCCAGTACTTC. Protein: CASSLVWGGVDTQYF.

This chain links TRBV27 with TRBJ2-7, with a tentative D call TRBD2 (5 bases). The V gene's germline CDR1 is MNHEY and CDR2 SMNVEV (reference sequence). The CDR3 contains 14 residues. V was pared by 2 bases and J by 2 bases, with 10 bases between. CDR3 sequence reads: CASSLEGPTYEQYF. The CDR3 coding sequence is TGTGCCAGCAGTTTAGAGGGCCCTACCTACGAGCAGTACTTC.

This clonotype was picked up one time. The rearrangement uses TRBV4-3 and TRBJ2-1; D is uncertain. The J call may be mistaken, given a closer DNA end match to TRBJ2-7. The germline V gene has CDR1 LGHNA and CDR2 YSLEER. CDR3 length equals 15 residues. CDR3 in amino acids: CASSQGTSPTYEQYF. The DNA of the CDR3 is TGCGCCAGCAGCCAAGGGACCAGTCCTACCTACGAGCAGTACTTC.

This clonotype was seen a single time. This chain joins TRBV28 and TRBJ2-1; 7 nucleotides match TRBD2. V gave up 8 bases and J gave up 4 bases; unmatched junction bases: 11. Germline CDR1 is MDHEN and CDR2 is SYDVKM. The CDR3 has 15 amino acids. The CDR3 loop is CASCSGTTFYNEQFF. DNA of the CDR3: TGTGCCAGCTGCTCAGGGACTACCTTTTACAATGAGCAGTTCTTC. The full variable domain, rest sourced from reference TRBV28 and TRBJ2-1, is DVKVTQSSRYLVKRTGEKVFLECVQDMDHENMFWYRQDPGLGLRLIYFSYDVKMKEKGDIPEGYSVSREKKERFSLILESASTNQTSMYLCASCSGTTFYNEQFFGPGTRLTVL.

J is TRBJ2-1 and V is TRBV12-3 or TRBV12-4; possible D gene TRBD2, 6 bases. This CDR3 has 13 amino acids. Trimming cost V 5 bases and J 5 bases, with 10 bases left between them. The CDR3 bases are TGTGCCAGCAGTCGGGACTTAAACAATGAGCAGTTCTTC. Residues: CASSRDLNNEQFF.

A few counts support this clonotype. The chain carries TRBV20-1 and TRBJ2-1, with D tentatively TRBD2 (6 bases). V was shortened by 5 bases and J by 4 bases, with 15 bases between the two germline ends. The CDR3 spans 14 residues. Germline lookup yields CDR1 DFQATT and CDR2 SNEGSKA (reference sequence). Here the CDR3 reads CSAPPPTRYNEQFF. The CDR3 bases are TGCAGTGCTCCACCCCCGACTAGGTACAATGAGCAGTTCTTC.

The chain is built from TRBV5-1 and TRBJ2-1, with 8 positions matching TRBD1. Germline loops: CDR1 SGHRS, CDR2 YFSETQ. The CDR3 runs to 14 residues. The trim removed 0 bases at V and 9 bases at J, leaving 5 bases unmatched. For the CDR3, the DNA is TGCGCCAGCAGCTTGGGCCAGGGGGCGGCTGAGCAGTTCTTC. It specifies CASSLGQGAAEQFF. The whole variable domain, remainder taken from reference TRBV5-1 and TRBJ2-1, is KAGVTQTPRYLIKTRGQQVTLSCSPISGHRSVSWYQQTPGQGLQFLFEYFSETQRNKGNFPGRFSGRQFSNSRSEMNVSTLELGDSALYLCASSLGQGAAEQFFGPGTRLTVL.

The chain couples TRBV21-1 to TRBJ2-5; the D segment call TRBD1 is taken from the table without a DNA check. The better agreement between TRBJ2-7 and the DNA end casts doubt on the J call. TRBV21-1 is a pseudogene. The CDR3 spans 16 residues. CDR3 region: CASSTRVRGTDYEQYF. CDR3 DNA: TGTGCCAGCAGCACCCGAGTGCGGGGGACCGACTACGAGCAGTACTTC.

The CDR3 nucleotides are TGCAGTGTAACAGGGGGCCTTGTCACTGAAGCTTTCTTT. Protein: CSVTGGLVTEAFF. The chain joins TRBV20-1 to TRBJ1-1; 9 bases match TRBD1. Trimming at V came to 7 bases and at J to 4 bases, leaving 7 bases not matched to a gene. The CDR3 length is 13 residues. The germline gives CDR1 DFQATT, CDR2 SNEGSKA (reference sequence).

The chain carries TRBV20-1 and TRBJ2-3, with a tentative D call TRBD2 (5 bases). CDR1 and CDR2 (germline): DFQATT, SNEGSKA (reference sequence). Trimming shortened V by 1 base and J by 2 bases, and 19 bases separated the two germline ends. This CDR3 spans 17 amino acids. CDR3 nucleotides: TGCAGTGCTAGAGGTGGCTCTAGCCAGGTGGACACAGATACGCAGTATTTT. This translates into CSARGGSSQVDTDTQYF.